This T cell receptor (beta chain) was found in a study of blood T cells in healthy people across ages. Findings and limits, study-wide: As age increased, TCR beta diversity per million T cells fell in a roughly linear fashion. Naive T cell percentage by flow cytometry tracked strongly with beta diversity. The study found more naive CD4+ cells and higher diversity in long-lived than aged donors.

In each sample, at least 7 million PBMCs were isolated. On this clonotype itself: What it recognizes is unknown.

Germline V gene sequence: CDR1 KGHDR, CDR2 SFDVKD. The CDR3 extends over 13 amino acids. The V end lost 2 bases, the J end lost 6 bases, and 7 bases lay between the germline ends. Combining a sample-barcoded 5' primer with a J-beta primer mix, a second PCR ran for roughly 7 to 11 cycles. TCRdb analysed the 5' RACE reads with MiXCR anew, one entry per CDR3 protein. The repertoire has about 580,000 distinct CDR3 sequences, less than 60% of them found once; the top ten carry just under 25%. The gene calls are TRBV24-1 and TRBJ2-1, with D unresolved. Sequenced material: blood. This clonotype originated in a man older than 75 in good health. CDR3 in DNA: TGTGCCACCAGTGATTCCGATCTCAATGAGCAGTTCTTC. Encoded protein: CATSDSDLNEQFF.